Listed below are T cell receptor beta chains from one sample, sequenced in a study of beta chain features in type 1 diabetes. Some clones are missing from TCRdb's copy, which holds only in-frame ones; the method was immunoSEQ multiplex PCR. The sample holds 300,000 or so clones, approximately 8.2% seen once. Sample: central memory CD4+ T cells from blood. These receptors came from a woman aged 18-29 years in good health. The CDR3 runs from the conserved cysteine through the conserved F or W. D genes are given only for firm matches. Size is omitted from some rows. Given values are once, few, many or a class for expanded clones.

>NA|NA|TRBJ2-7|TRBV6-6
TGTGCCAGCAGTGGGGGGCCCTACGAGCAGTACTTC
CASSGGPYEQYF
>few|TRBD1|TRBJ1-1|TRBV5-1
TGCGCCAGCAGCTTCGGGACAGGGGCCATGAACACTGAAGCTTTCTTT
CASSFGTGAMNTEAFF
>NA|TRBD1|TRBJ1-1|TRBV4-1
TGCGCCAGCAGCCTCGGGACAGGGGCAATGAACACTGAAGCTTTCTTT
CASSLGTGAMNTEAFF
>few|NA|TRBJ1-4|TRBV18
TGTGCCAGCTCACCGGGGACAACAACTAATGAAAAACTGTTTTTT
CASSPGTTTNEKLFF
>few|NA|TRBJ2-7|TRBV4-2
TGTGCCAGCAGCCAAGATCCCGCGAGTCACGAGCAGTACTTC
CASSQDPASHEQYF
>many|TRBD1|TRBJ2-1|TRBV18
TGTGCCAGCTCAAGCCTTGGGGACAGGGTGTACAATGAGCAGTTCTTC
CASSSLGDRVYNEQFF
>NA|TRBD2|TRBJ2-7|TRBV28
TGTGCCAGCAGTCCCCTAGGTAGCGGGAAGGGCGAGCAGTACTTC
CASSPLGSGKGEQYF
>NA|NA|TRBJ1-5|TRBV7-9
TGTGCCAGCAGCTTAGATGTGGTTCAGCCCCAGCATTTT
CASSLDVVQPQHF
>NA|TRBD1|TRBJ2-7|TRBV19
TGTGCCAGTAGTCCGACAGGGGGTGACGGCGAGCAGTACTTC
CASSPTGGDGEQYF
>few|TRBD1|TRBJ2-5|TRBV11-1
TGTGCCAGCAGCTTGCACCACAGGGGGAAAGAGACCCAGTACTTC
CASSLHHRGKETQYF
>few|NA|TRBJ2-1|TRBV5-1
TGCGCCAGCAGCTTGACAGCTTTCAAGAATGAGCAGTTCTTC
CASSLTAFKNEQFF
>few|NA|TRBJ2-1|TRBV20-1
TGCAGTGCTGTTTACAATGAGCAGTTCTTC
CSAVYNEQFF
>few|NA|TRBJ1-5|TRBV7-2
TGTGCCAGCAGCTTAATGGGGCTTGGCAATCAGCCCCAGCATTTT
CASSLMGLGNQPQHF
>few|NA|TRBJ1-1|TRBV6-5
TGTGCCAGCAGTTACTTCGGGCGGGGAAATGAAGCTTTCTTT
CASSYFGRGNEAFF
>few|NA|TRBJ1-1|TRBV10-1
TGCGCCAGCAGTGGAAGGGGAATGAACACTGAAGCTTTCTTT
CASSGRGMNTEAFF
>NA|TRBD2|TRBJ2-1|TRBV7-2
TGTGCCAGCAGCTTAGTGGCGGGAGGGTCCTACAATGAGCAGTTCTTC
CASSLVAGGSYNEQFF
>few|NA|TRBJ1-3|TRBV4-3
TGCGCCAGCAGCCAAGTGGCCGGAAACACCATATATTTT
CASSQVAGNTIYF
>NA|NA|TRBJ2-1|TRBV7-9
TGTGCCAGCAGCTTTTCCCAGCTATACAATGAGCAGTTCTTC
CASSFSQLYNEQFF
>many|NA|TRBJ2-3|TRBV2
TGTGCCAGCAGAGTAGGACAGACCGCGAAGGGGTATTTT
CASRVGQTAKGYF
>NA|NA|TRBJ2-7|TRBV9
TGTGCCAGCAGCGTAGGGGTGTACTTC
CASSVGVYF
>few|TRBD1|TRBJ2-2|TRBV28
TGTGCCAGCAGTTTGACAGGGTGGGCGAACACCGGGGAGCTGTTTTTT
CASSLTGWANTGELFF
>few|NA|TRBJ1-1|TRBV2
TGTGCCAGCAGTGAAGCAGGAAACACTGAAGCTTTCTTT
CASSEAGNTEAFF
>NA|NA|TRBJ2-1|TRBV7-2
TGTGCCAGCAGCTTGCAGCCGCGATATACCACACCCAACAATGAGCAGTTCTTC
CASSLQPRYTTPNNEQFF
>many|NA|TRBJ2-3|TRBV14
TGTGCCAGCAGCCAGACCAGGAATACGCAGTATTTT
CASSQTRNTQYF
>NA|NA|TRBJ2-4|TRBV7-2
TGTGCCAGCAGCTTAGGGTTGGGAAACATTCAGTACTTC
CASSLGLGNIQYF
>NA|NA|TRBJ2-5|TRBV18
TGTGCCAGCTCACTCGCAACTCGGGAGACCCAGTACTTC
CASSLATRETQYF
>few|NA|TRBJ1-1|TRBV19
TGTGCCAGTAGTCACGATTCAGGGGTGGGAGCTTTCTTT
CASSHDSGVGAFF
>few|NA|TRBJ2-1|TRBV19
TGTGCCAGTAGTATTTGGGACAATGAGCAGTTCTTC
CASSIWDNEQFF
>NA|TRBD2|TRBJ2-1|TRBV28
TGTGCCAGCAGTTCCCGACTAGCGGGACTAGATGAGCAGTTCTTC
CASSSRLAGLDEQFF
>many|NA|TRBJ1-1|TRBV7-3
TGTGCCAGCAGCTACCGGATGAACACTGAAGCTTTCTTT
CASSYRMNTEAFF
>NA|NA|TRBJ2-3|TRBV5-1
TGCGCCAGCAGCTTGTCTAGCACCCTCACAGATACGCAGTATTTT
CASSLSSTLTDTQYF
>few|NA|TRBJ2-7|TRBV7-2
TGTGCCAGCAGCTTAGTCGCGGGCCTCTCCTACGAGCAGTACTTC
CASSLVAGLSYEQYF
>NA|NA|TRBJ1-4|TRBV6-5
TGTGCCAGCACCCCCGACGGGGGGCGGAATGAAAAACTGTTTTTT
CASTPDGGRNEKLFF
>few|NA|TRBJ1-4|TRBV5-1
TGCGCCAGCAGCTTACAGGCAACTAATGAAAAACTGTTTTTT
CASSLQATNEKLFF
>NA|NA|TRBJ2-3|TRBV7-3
TGTGCCAGCAGCTTAGGAGCCAGCACAGATACGCAGTATTTT
CASSLGASTDTQYF
>few|NA|TRBJ1-1|TRBV5-5
TGTGCCAGCAGCTTGGAGTGGGGGTCAACTGAAGCTTTCTTT
CASSLEWGSTEAFF
>few|TRBD2|TRBJ2-1|TRBV4-3
TGCGCCAGCAGCCAAGAGGTTTCTAGCGGGATGAATGAGCAGTTCTTC
CASSQEVSSGMNEQFF
>few|NA|TRBJ1-3|TRBV18
TGTGCCAGCTCACCACCTGACCGAAACACCATATATTTT
CASSPPDRNTIYF
>NA|NA|TRBJ1-4|TRBV7-2
TGTGCCAGCAGCCTTTTTACTAATGAAAAACTGTTTTTT
CASSLFTNEKLFF
>few|NA|TRBJ2-3|TRBV19
TGTGCCAGTAGTGGAAGACTTCAACCCACAGATACGCAGTATTTT
CASSGRLQPTDTQYF
>few|NA|TRBJ2-7|TRBV28
TGTGCCAGCAGTTTATCCCCAAGCTACGAGCAGTACTTC
CASSLSPSYEQYF
>NA|NA|TRBJ2-3|TRBV9
TGTGCCAGCAGCGTAGGGGGGAGCACAGATACGCAGTATTTT
CASSVGGSTDTQYF
>NA|TRBD2|TRBJ2-5|TRBV5-1
TGCGCCAGCAGCTTTAGGACTAGCGGGAGTGGTGAGACCCAGTACTTC
CASSFRTSGSGETQYF
>NA|TRBD1|TRBJ1-2|TRBV28
TGTGCCAGCAGATACCCGACAGGGACGCGCTACACCTTC
CASRYPTGTRYTF
>NA|NA|TRBJ1-1|TRBV7-2
TGTGCCAGCAGCTTAGATGGCGAAAACACTGAAGCTTTCTTT
CASSLDGENTEAFF
>many|NA|TRBJ2-7|TRBV7-9
TGTGCCAGCAGCCCGACGGCGACTTCCGACGAGCAGTACTTC
CASSPTATSDEQYF
>NA|TRBD1|TRBJ1-1|TRBV28
TGTGCCAGCAGTCACCGAACAGGGGCGAACACTGAAGCTTTCTTT
CASSHRTGANTEAFF
>NA|NA|TRBJ2-1|TRBV29-1
TGCAGCGTTGTACTATGGGGGGCGAGCTCCTACAATGAGCAGTTCTTC
CSVVLWGASSYNEQFF
>few|TRBD1|TRBJ1-1|TRBV6-5
TGTGCCAGCAAGGGGGCCGGATGGACTGAAGCTTTCTTT
CASKGAGWTEAFF